The present entry profiles one T cell receptor beta chain with its context. Its antigen is as yet unknown. These data belong to a study of beta chain features in type 1 diabetes. General study results and limits: Across patients, naive, central memory and Treg TCRB repertoires exhibited apparently greater similarity than was observed across healthy donors.

One heparinised draw of blood, averaging about 116 mL, came from each donor. Purity exceeding 95% was reached by all sorted populations. Reverse transcribing all isolated RNA meant expressed TCRB transcripts were sequenced. Sequenced by immunoSEQ multiplex PCR; TCRdb stores in-frame clones only, minus some. The sample records about 620,000 clones, about 14% being singletons. V was cut by 2 bases and J by 2 bases, with 18 bases left in between. This CDR3 contains 17 residues. CDR1 SGHTA and CDR2 FQGNSA come from the germline V gene. The clonotype originates from a man between 18 and 29 years old in good health. The V call is TRBV7-2, the J call TRBJ2-5, with D unclear. The sequencing sample was made of naive CD4+ T cells from blood. The CDR3 coding sequence is TGTGCCAGCAGCTTATTTATGATTCACAGAACGCAAGAGACCCAGTACTTC. It specifies CASSLFMIHRTQETQYF.